One and the same sample provided the 21 T cell receptor beta chains below, sequenced in a study of T cells in Graves' hyperthyroidism and ophthalmopathy. TCR beta CDR3 sequences were amplified from RNA transcripts. The primer set for the first-round RT-PCR of the TCR CDR3 was HTBI. TCRdb reanalysed the multiplex PCR reads using MiXCR and keeps one entry per CDR3 protein. The sample contains about 290,000 distinct CDR3 sequences, roughly 15% of which appear only once. Material: blood. The receptors originated from a woman aged 50 to 60 with Graves' hyperthyroidism that later progressed to Graves' ophthalmopathy.

This clonotype was seen repeatedly, ten times or more. V is TRBV12-3 or TRBV12-4 and J is TRBJ2-5, with D possibly being TRBD2 (5 bases). V lost 2 bases to trimming and J lost 2 bases, with 9 bases between them. The CDR3 has 14 amino acids. The CDR3 sequence is CASSLPERQETQYF. DNA for the CDR3: TGTGCCAGCAGTTTACCGGAGCGGCAAGAGACCCAGTACTTC.

The table lists this clonotype with many counts. The gene calls are TRBV20-1 and TRBJ2-5; 7 bases align to TRBD2. This CDR3 is built from 17 residues. In germline, CDR1 is DFQATT, CDR2 SNEGSKA (reference sequence). The V segment lost 3 bases and the J segment 5 bases; nucleotides outside the gene matches: 18. CDR3 DNA: TGCAGTGCTAGCGGGGGGTTGCGGGAAGGGTCCTTTGAGACCCAGTACTTC. Amino acids: CSASGGLREGSFETQYF.

This clonotype was observed many times. This rearrangement joins TRBV18 to TRBJ2-7; unclear D gene. Trimming took 2 bases from V and 1 from J, leaving 6 bases between them. The germline gives CDR1 KGHSH, CDR2 LQKENI. The CDR3 spans 13 residues. The CDR3 is CASSPEVSYEQYF. The CDR3 DNA sequence: TGTGCCAGCTCACCAGAAGTTTCCTACGAGCAGTACTTC.

This clonotype was counted ten times or more. The chain combines TRBV18 with TRBJ1-5, with D unresolved. V was trimmed by 3 bases and J by 5 bases, leaving 11 bases between them. The CDR3 sequence is 14 residues long. Germline V CDR1 and CDR2: KGHSH, LQKENI. CDR3 residues: CASSPQPSDQPQHF. CDR3 DNA: TGTGCCAGCTCACCGCAGCCGTCCGATCAGCCCCAGCATTTT. Variable domain in full (rest from reference TRBV18 and TRBJ1-5): NAGVMQNPRHLVRRRGQEARLRCSPMKGHSHVYWYRQLPEEGLKFMVYLQKENIIDESGMPKERFSAEFPKEGPSILRIQQVVRGDSAAYFCASSPQPSDQPQHFGDGTRLSIL.

The table lists this clonotype with many counts. The V and J genes are TRBV29-1 and TRBJ2-2, with D possibly TRBD2 on 7 matching bases. Per the germline V gene, CDR1 is SQVTM and CDR2 is ANQGSEA. The CDR3 contains 17 residues. V dropped 5 bases and J dropped 1 base, with 20 bases sitting between them. The CDR3 is CSVLVSAGQENTGELFF. In DNA, the CDR3 is TGCAGCGTTCTCGTATCAGCGGGACAAGAGAACACCGGGGAGCTGTTTTTT.

This clonotype appeared many times. The V and J genes are TRBV30 and TRBJ2-2; D is unclear. The CDR3 consists of 13 residues. V was shortened by 3 bases and J by 7 bases, with 12 bases between the two germline ends. The germline V gene encodes CDR1 GTSNPN and CDR2 SVGIG (reference sequence). The CDR3 DNA follows: TGTGCCTGGAGGCCACCCTGGGGCGGGGAGCTGTTTTTT. It encodes CAWRPPWGGELFF.

This clonotype occurred many times. The chain employs TRBV5-1 and TRBJ1-1; no clear D. The CDR3 extends over 15 amino acids. Trimming removed 4 bases at V and 0 bases at J, with 13 bases between. Germline-derived CDR1 and CDR2 are SGHRS and YFSETQ. The CDR3 nucleotides read TGCGCCAGCAGCCCTACTAATGCTCTGAACACTGAAGCTTTCTTT. As protein: CASSPTNALNTEAFF.

This clonotype was detected many times. The chain recombines TRBV12-3 or TRBV12-4 with TRBJ2-2; 7 bases map to TRBD1. This CDR3 spans 15 amino acids. The trim removed 10 bases at V and 2 bases at J, leaving 10 bases unmatched. The CDR3 reads CATPDREINTGELFF. DNA for the CDR3: TGTGCCACCCCCGACAGGGAAATTAACACCGGGGAGCTGTTTTTT.

This rearrangement joins TRBV20-1 to TRBJ2-7, with 7 bases aligning to TRBD1. The CDR3 runs 15 residues. After removal of 2 bases from V and 2 bases from J, the junction contained 9 bases not matched to a gene. The V gene's germline CDR1 is DFQATT and CDR2 SNEGSKA (reference sequence). CDR3 sequence reads: CSARNFRQGTYEQYF. The CDR3 DNA reads TGCAGTGCTAGAAACTTCAGACAGGGAACCTACGAGCAGTACTTC.

On this clonotype itself: A much larger clone lies a single base off, so this may be a read error. This chain connects TRBV20-1 to TRBJ2-3, with D hard to call. CDR3 size: 12 residues. Germline lookup yields CDR1 DFQATT and CDR2 SNEGSKA (reference sequence). V was pared by 5 bases and J by 0 bases, with 6 bases between. CDR3: CSAAISTDTQYF. CDR3 in DNA: TGCAGTGCTGCCATCAGCACAGATACGCAGTATTTT.

The sample holds many counts of this clonotype. The rearrangement joins TRBV28 to TRBJ2-1; TRBD1 matches at 10 bases. V was clipped by 0 bases and J by 0 bases; unmatched bases: 5. The germline CDR1 and CDR2 sequences are MDHEN and SYDVKM. The CDR3 extends over 18 amino acids. As DNA, the CDR3 is TGTGCCAGCAGTTTATGGGGACAGGGGTTAAGCTCCTACAATGAGCAGTTCTTC. Residues: CASSLWGQGLSSYNEQFF.

Concerning this clonotype: One end of the junction is discordant with germline, which a read error may explain. The chain joins TRBV11-2 to TRBJ2-6, with D possibly TRBD1 on 5 matching bases. The CDR3 covers 15 residues. Germline loops: CDR1 SGHAT, CDR2 FQNNGV. The CDR3 here is CASSRLFSGANVPTF. The DNA of the CDR3 is TGTGCCAGCAGCCGGCTGTTCTCTGGGGCCAACGTCCCGACTTTC.

This clonotype was picked up many times. The V call is TRBV29-1, the J call TRBJ2-5; 9 nucleotides agree with TRBD1. The V and J ends lost 6 bases and 2 bases, in that order; junction bases with no gene match: 10. The CDR3 runs to 15 residues. From germline, CDR1 is SQVTM and CDR2 ANQGSEA. CDR3 amino acids: CSVAILDRGQETQYF. The CDR3 coding sequence is TGCAGCGTCGCCATCCTCGACAGGGGGCAAGAGACCCAGTACTTC.

The CDR3 is CASSGGTGKGQPQHF. The CDR3 DNA is TGTGCCAGCAGCGGGGGGACAGGGAAAGGTCAGCCCCAGCATTTT. The rearrangement joins TRBV9 to TRBJ1-5, with 9 bases identical to TRBD1. CDR3 length equals 15 residues. J lost 6 bases, V lost 3 bases, and 7 bases had no gene match. Germline CDR1 SGDLS, CDR2 YYNGEE.

The table lists this clonotype with many counts. V gene TRBV20-1 combines with J gene TRBJ2-1, with 10 positions matching TRBD2. V gave up 6 bases and J gave up 8 bases; unmatched junction bases: 16. Germline CDR1 reads DFQATT; CDR2 reads SNEGSKA (reference sequence). The CDR3 is 16 amino acids. The CDR3 DNA reads TGCAGTGCAGCCTCCCCCAGCGGGAGGGCGGGCGATGAGCAGTTCTTC. Amino acid sequence: CSAASPSGRAGDEQFF.

The CDR3 here is CASKGGVEAFF. The CDR3 DNA follows: TGTGCCAGCAAAGGAGGGGTCGAGGCTTTCTTT. This sequence joins TRBV25-1 and TRBJ1-1, with a tentative D call TRBD1 (5 bases). This CDR3 has 11 residues. Germline CDR1 is MGHDK and CDR2 is SYGVNS. V gave up 7 bases and J gave up 11 bases, with 14 bases separating them.

Ten or more counts support this clonotype. This sequence joins TRBV11-2 and TRBJ2-7; D uncertain. The CDR3 totals 14 residues. V was clipped by 6 bases and J by 8 bases, with 20 bases between them. Germline V gives CDR1 SGHAT, CDR2 FQNNGV. CDR3 DNA: TGTGCCAGCAGTTCGATAATCGGACGATTTAAGCAGTACTTC. This sequence encodes CASSSIIGRFKQYF.

The CDR3 loop reads CASSLYRQGNTEAFF. The DNA of the CDR3 is TGCGCCAGCAGTCTGTACAGGCAAGGGAACACTGAAGCTTTCTTT. The genes are TRBV10-2 and TRBJ1-1; weak D call: TRBD1 (5 bases). Germline assignment: CDR1 WSHSY and CDR2 SAAADI. V was clipped by 5 bases and J by 1 base, with 14 bases between them. The CDR3 is made up of 15 amino acids.

J is TRBJ2-7 and V is TRBV27, with 8 nucleotides matching TRBD1. CDR3 size: 15 residues. The germline CDR1 and CDR2 sequences are MNHEY and SMNVEV (reference sequence). Trimming removed 6 bases from V and 2 bases from J; junction bases left unmatched: 9. CDR3 sequence reads: CASSWPGGAAYEQYF. CDR3 nucleotide sequence: TGTGCCAGCAGCTGGCCAGGGGGCGCCGCCTACGAGCAGTACTTC.

V and J are TRBV7-9 and TRBJ1-5; D gene unclear. V was clipped by 1 base and J by 6 bases, with 10 bases between them. The CDR3 spans 14 residues. The germline gives CDR1 SEHNR, CDR2 FQNEAQ (reference sequence). CDR3 loop: CASSLGGFGQPQHF. The CDR3, as DNA: TGTGCCAGCAGCTTAGGAGGGTTCGGTCAGCCCCAGCATTTT.

This clonotype was counted ten times or more. The gene calls are TRBV28 and TRBJ2-1, with D maybe TRBD1 (6 bases). Between the trimmed V and J ends, which lost 7 bases and 3 bases, there was a span of 16 bases. This CDR3 spans 15 amino acids. Per the germline V gene, CDR1 is MDHEN and CDR2 is SYDVKM. The CDR3, as DNA: TGTGCCAGCACCCTAGGACAGAGAAGCTACAATGAGCAGTTCTTC. Translated, it gives CASTLGQRSYNEQFF.